This T cell receptor beta chain appears in the sequencing data of a study of T cells after yellow fever vaccination. Findings and limits, study-wide: Faster peaking, at day 5 versus 15, marked a secondary response that was weaker. Among all clonotypes, a small share was observed in both CD4 and CD8 compartments. Booster samples showed a return of most primary-vaccination clones (about 97% CD4, approximately 88% CD8).

Trimming cost V 4 bases and J 4 bases; bases outside gene matches: 5. This CDR3 is 15 amino acids long. Germline V gene sequence: CDR1 SGHRS, CDR2 YFSETQ. This clonotype was counted between two and nine times. Its antigen is not identified. Researchers made TCR cDNA using 5'RACE template switching, and this step added a universal primer site and UMIs. TCRdb analysed the 5' RACE reads with MiXCR anew, one entry per CDR3 protein. This sample yields around 530,000 distinct CDR3 sequences, of which about a sixth are seen a single time; 15% to 20% belongs to the top ten. The chain joins TRBV5-1 to TRBJ2-5; 12 bases fit TRBD2. The sequenced sample was PBMCs, obtained roughly 5 days after the first yellow fever vaccination. The receptor's source is a man younger than 35 who received the YFV17D yellow fever vaccine. As DNA, the CDR3 is TGCGCCAGCAGCCCTAGCGGGGGGGCTCGAGAGACCCAGTACTTC. Protein sequence: CASSPSGGARETQYF.